The clone carrying this T cell receptor (beta chain) was found a few times. The sample belongs to a study of blood T cell repertoires in COVID-19. Assay used: immunoSEQ multiplex PCR; TCRdb lists only in-frame clones, some missing. The sample lists over 150,000 clones, roughly 83% seen once, with around 28% in the top ten. Germline V lookup: CDR1 MGHRA, CDR2 YSYEKL. V lost 8 bases and J lost 10; bases outside the gene matches: 20. The CDR3 length is 17 residues. The clonotype comes from an older woman with acute or convalescent COVID-19. Sequencing input: peripheral blood. The chain links TRBV4-1 to TRBJ2-1; TRBD1 aligns across 10 bases. This CDR3 is CASAARGQGTLNMEQFF. The CDR3, as DNA: TGCGCCAGCGCCGCAAGGGGACAGGGGACCTTGAATATGGAGCAGTTCTTC.